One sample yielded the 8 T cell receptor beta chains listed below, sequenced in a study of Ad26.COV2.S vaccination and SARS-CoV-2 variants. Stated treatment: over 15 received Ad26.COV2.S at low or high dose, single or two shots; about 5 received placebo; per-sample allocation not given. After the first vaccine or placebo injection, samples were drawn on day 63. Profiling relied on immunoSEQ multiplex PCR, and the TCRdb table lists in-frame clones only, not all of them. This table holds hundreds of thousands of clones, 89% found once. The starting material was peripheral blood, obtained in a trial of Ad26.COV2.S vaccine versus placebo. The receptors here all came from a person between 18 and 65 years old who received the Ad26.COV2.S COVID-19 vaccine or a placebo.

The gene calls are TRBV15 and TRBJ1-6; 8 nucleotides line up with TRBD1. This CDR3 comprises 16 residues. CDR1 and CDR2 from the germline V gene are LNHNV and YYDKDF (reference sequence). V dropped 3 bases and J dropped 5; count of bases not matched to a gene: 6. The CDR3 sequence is CATSRTKDRDNSPLHF. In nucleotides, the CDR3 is TGTGCCACCAGCAGGACCAAGGACAGGGATAATTCACCCCTCCACTTT.

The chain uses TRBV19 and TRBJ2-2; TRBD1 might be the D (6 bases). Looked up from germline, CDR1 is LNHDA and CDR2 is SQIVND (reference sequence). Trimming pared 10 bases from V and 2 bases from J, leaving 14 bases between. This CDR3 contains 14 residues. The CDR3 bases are TGTGCCATTAAAGGGACACCTAACACCGGGGAGCTGTTTTTT. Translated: CAIKGTPNTGELFF.

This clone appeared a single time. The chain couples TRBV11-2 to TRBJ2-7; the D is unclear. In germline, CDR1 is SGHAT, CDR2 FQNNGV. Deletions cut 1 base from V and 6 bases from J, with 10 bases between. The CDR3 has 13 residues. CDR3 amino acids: CASSLGELREQYF. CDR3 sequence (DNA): TGTGCCAGCAGCTTAGGGGAACTCCGCGAGCAGTACTTC.

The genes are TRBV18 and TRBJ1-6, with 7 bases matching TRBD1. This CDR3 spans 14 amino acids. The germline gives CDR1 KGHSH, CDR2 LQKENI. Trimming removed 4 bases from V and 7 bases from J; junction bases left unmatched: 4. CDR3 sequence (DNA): TGTGCCAGCTCACGACAGGGTTGGAATTCACCCCTCCACTTT. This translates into CASSRQGWNSPLHF.

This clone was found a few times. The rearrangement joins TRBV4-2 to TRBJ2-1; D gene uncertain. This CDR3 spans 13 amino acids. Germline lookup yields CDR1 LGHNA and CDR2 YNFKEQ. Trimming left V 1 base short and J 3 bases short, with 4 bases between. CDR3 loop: CASSQASYNEQFF. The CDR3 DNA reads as TGTGCCAGCAGCCAAGCCAGCTACAATGAGCAGTTCTTC.

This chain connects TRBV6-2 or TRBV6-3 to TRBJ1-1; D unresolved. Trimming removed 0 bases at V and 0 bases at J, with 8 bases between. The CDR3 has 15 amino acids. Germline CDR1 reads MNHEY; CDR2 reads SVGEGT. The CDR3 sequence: CASSYSTLMNTEAFF. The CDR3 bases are TGTGCCAGCAGTTACTCGACACTTATGAACACTGAAGCTTTCTTT.

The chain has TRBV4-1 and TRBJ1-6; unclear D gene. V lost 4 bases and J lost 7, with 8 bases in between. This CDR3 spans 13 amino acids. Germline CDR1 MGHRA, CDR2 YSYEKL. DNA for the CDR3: TGCGCCAGCAGCCCTCCACAGAATTCACCCCTCCACTTT. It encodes CASSPPQNSPLHF.

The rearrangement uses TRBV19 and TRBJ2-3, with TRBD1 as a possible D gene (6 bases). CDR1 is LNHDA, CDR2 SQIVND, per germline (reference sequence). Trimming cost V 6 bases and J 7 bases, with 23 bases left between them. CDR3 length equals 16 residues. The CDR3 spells CASRPIGTPRLHTQYF. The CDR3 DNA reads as TGTGCCAGTAGGCCTATCGGGACACCAAGGCTCCATACGCAGTATTTT.